These 10 T cell receptor beta chains share one sample of origin, sequenced in a study of T cells in Graves' hyperthyroidism and ophthalmopathy. RNA transcripts were the template for amplifying TCR beta CDR3 regions. In the first-round RT-PCR of the TCR CDR3, the HTBI primer set was used. TCRdb fed the multiplex PCR reads into MiXCR, producing one record per CDR3 protein. The data contain a few hundred thousand distinct CDR3 sequences, 40% to 55% of them singletons. The source material was peripheral blood or thyroid tissue (not recorded which). These TCRs come from a woman between 18 and 29 years old with Graves' hyperthyroidism.

In its sample, this clonotype was seen many times. This sequence joins TRBV7-9 and TRBJ1-6; possible D gene TRBD1, 5 bases. Germline V lookup: CDR1 SEHNR, CDR2 FQNEAQ (reference sequence). V was cut by 3 bases and J by 7 bases, with 13 bases left in between. The CDR3 is 15 amino acids. CDR3 region: CASSLGRGLNSPLHF. DNA of the CDR3: TGTGCCAGCAGCTTGGGACGTGGTTTGAATTCACCCCTCCACTTT.

This clonotype was picked up a small number of times. This chain joins TRBV7-9 and TRBJ1-1; D unresolved. CDR1 is SEHNR, CDR2 FQNEAQ, per germline (reference sequence). Deletions cut 4 bases from V and 3 bases from J, with 6 bases between. This CDR3 comprises 12 residues. This CDR3 is CASSSEHTEAFF. In DNA form, the CDR3 reads TGTGCCAGCAGCTCTGAACACACTGAAGCTTTCTTT.

The rearrangement uses TRBV7-8 and TRBJ2-7; D remains unclear. Trimming removed 5 bases from V and 1 base from J, with 6 bases in between. This CDR3 is 12 amino acids long. Germline CDR1 reads SGHVS; CDR2 reads FQNEAQ. CDR3 coding DNA: TGTGCCAGCAGCCAGTTGTCCTACGAGCAGTACTTC. Translation gives CASSQLSYEQYF.

The rearrangement joins TRBV29-1 to TRBJ1-1; 8 nucleotides agree with TRBD1. Germline V gene sequence: CDR1 SQVTM, CDR2 ANQGSEA. V lost 0 bases, J lost 5 bases, and 11 bases stayed unmatched. CDR3 length: 16 amino acids. CDR3 coding DNA: TGCAGCGTTGAAGATTTACGGACAGGGAGAAAAACTGAAGCTTTCTTT. Protein: CSVEDLRTGRKTEAFF. The entire variable domain, with the rest obtained from reference TRBV29-1 and TRBJ1-1, is as follows: SAVISQKPSRDICQRGTSLTIQCQVDSQVTMMFWYRQQPGQSLTLIATANQGSEATYESGFVIDKFPISRPNLTFSTLTVSNMSPEDSSIYLCSVEDLRTGRKTEAFFGQGTRLTVV.

This clonotype was detected ten times or more. The chain couples TRBV7-9 to TRBJ2-5; the D gene could be TRBD1 or TRBD2 (6 bases each). Germline loops: CDR1 SEHNR, CDR2 FQNEAQ (reference sequence). V lost 8 bases and J lost 5, with 12 bases in between. This CDR3 has 12 residues. The CDR3 sequence: CASRGPGETQYF. The CDR3 region has the DNA TGTGCCAGCCGGGGGCCGGGGGAGACCCAGTACTTC.

The genes are TRBV2 and TRBJ1-4; D is ambiguous. CDR3 length equals 14 residues. CDR1 SNHLY and CDR2 FYNNEI come from the germline V gene. V was clipped by 0 bases and J by 3 bases, with 5 bases between them. Written as DNA, the CDR3 is TGTGCCAGCAGTGAAGCGGGGTCTAATGAAAAACTGTTTTTT. The encoded protein is CASSEAGSNEKLFF. Together with reference TRBV2 and TRBJ1-4, the CDR3 gives the full variable domain: EPEVTQTPSHQVTQMGQEVILRCVPISNHLYFYWYRQILGQKVEFLVSFYNNEISEKSEIFDDQFSVERPDGSNFTLKIRSTKLEDSAMYFCASSEAGSNEKLFFGSGTQLSVL.

The count of this clonotype is one. Sequence at one end of the junction differs from germline and may be a read error. The rearrangement links TRBV7-9 to TRBJ1-2; 9 bases align to TRBD1. CDR1 is SEHNR and CDR2 is FQNEAQ in the germline V gene (reference sequence). This CDR3 is 17 amino acids long. DNA of the CDR3: TGCGCCAGCAGCCAAGTGCCGGGACAGGGTTATTCGCATGGCTACACCTTC. Translation gives CASSQVPGQGYSHGYTF. Looking up the rest from reference TRBV7-9 and TRBJ1-2 gives the full variable domain: DTGVSQNPRHKITKRGQNVTFRCDPISEHNRLYWYRQTLGQGPEFLTYFQNEAQLEKSRLLSDRFSAERPKGSFSTLEIQRTEQGDSAMYLCASSQVPGQGYSHGYTFGSGTRLTVV.

For this clonotype: This may be a read error, as it is one base from a much larger clone. The V gene is TRBV7-6, the J gene TRBJ2-5, with D maybe TRBD2 (6 bases). This CDR3 is built from 14 residues. Germline assignment: CDR1 SGHVS and CDR2 FNYEAQ. V lost 4 bases and J 0 bases, leaving 9 bases between the germline ends. This chain's CDR3 is CASSSSGDQETQYF. In DNA, the CDR3 is TGTGCCAGCAGCTCCTCGGGGGACCAAGAGACCCAGTACTTC.

This chain uses TRBV25-1 with TRBJ2-7; 9 nucleotides agree with TRBD2. Germline assignment: CDR1 MGHDK and CDR2 SYGVNS. The trim removed 6 bases at V and 3 bases at J, leaving 6 bases unmatched. CDR3 length equals 14 residues. CDR3 protein: CASSQTSGYYEQYF. As DNA, the CDR3 is TGTGCCAGCAGCCAGACTAGCGGTTACTACGAGCAGTACTTC.

This clonotype occurred once. This chain joins TRBV29-1 and TRBJ2-7, with 7 bases that match TRBD2. V was clipped by 3 bases and J by 4 bases; unmatched bases: 9. The CDR3 is 14 amino acids. Per the germline V gene, CDR1 is SQVTM and CDR2 is ANQGSEA. The CDR3 is CSVEAGGSRYEQYF. DNA of the CDR3: TGCAGCGTTGAGGCAGGCGGGAGTCGTTACGAGCAGTACTTC.